The 32 T cell receptor beta chains listed next were all sequenced from one sample in a study of blood T cell repertoires in COVID-19. Assay used: immunoSEQ multiplex PCR; TCRdb lists only in-frame clones, some missing. The sample lists some 430,000 clones, about nine tenths occurring once. The sequencing input was PBMCs or T cells enriched from blood (not recorded which). The receptor set was obtained from a young man who had recovered from COVID-19.

Comments on this clone: At one end the junction does not follow the germline gene, possibly because of a read error. The chain joins TRBV5-4 to TRBJ1-1, with D perhaps TRBD1 (5 bases). CDR1 and CDR2 (germline): SGHNT, YYREEE (reference sequence). The CDR3 is 16 residues long. The CDR3 region is CASRLGGGRMNTEAFF. The CDR3 nucleotides are TGTGCCAGCAGGTTGGGGGGGGGTAGAATGAACACTGAAGCTTTCTTT.

Concerning this clone: A junction boundary mismatches the germline segment, possibly from a read error. The genes are TRBV6-5 and TRBJ2-1, with a weak D call TRBD2 (6 bases). This CDR3 region has 14 residues. Looked up from germline, CDR1 is MNHEY and CDR2 is SVGAGI. In DNA form, the CDR3 reads TGTGCCAGCAGTCCCTGGGACTCCGACAATGAGCAGTTCTTC. Its protein is CASSPWDSDNEQFF.

The J gene is TRBJ2-7, the V gene TRBV18; 8 positions agree with TRBD2. In germline, CDR1 is KGHSH, CDR2 LQKENI. The CDR3 covers 16 residues. V dropped 1 base and J dropped 5; count of bases not matched to a gene: 10. CDR3 amino acids: CASSPLREGLRNEQYF. CDR3 DNA sequence: TGTGCCAGCTCACCACTTCGGGAGGGCCTTAGAAACGAGCAGTACTTC. The full variable domain, completed using reference TRBV18 and TRBJ2-7, is NAGVMQNPRHLVRRRGQEARLRCSPMKGHSHVYWYRQLPEEGLKFMVYLQKENIIDESGMPKERFSAEFPKEGPSILRIQQVVRGDSAAYFCASSPLREGLRNEQYFGPGTRLTVT.

This chain connects TRBV5-1 to TRBJ1-6; TRBD1 matches 8 bases. Germline V gene sequence: CDR1 SGHRS, CDR2 YFSETQ. This CDR3 region has 15 residues. With V trimmed by 4 bases and J by 8 bases, 8 bases remained unmatched. In nucleotides, the CDR3 is TGCGCCAGCAGCGTACGGACAGGGAGGGATTCACCCCTCCACTTT. Translation gives CASSVRTGRDSPLHF.

The rearrangement uses TRBV10-3 and TRBJ2-3; TRBD1 aligns across 8 bases. The V segment lost 10 bases and the J segment 3 bases; nucleotides outside the gene matches: 21. CDR1 is ENHRY, CDR2 SYGVKD, per germline. This CDR3 spans 18 amino acids. The CDR3 nucleotides read TGTGCCACCAACCGGGGCTGGCCCCCCCGACAGGGGACAGATACGCAGTATTTT. Protein sequence: CATNRGWPPRQGTDTQYF.

This chain joins TRBV11-3 and TRBJ2-1; D unclear. The CDR3 extends over 12 amino acids. Germline lookup yields CDR1 SGHNT and CDR2 YENEEA. V was clipped by 1 base and J by 14 bases, with 12 bases between them. The CDR3 DNA is TGTGCCAGCAGCTTAGGCCTAGGTGTCGAGTTCTTC. Amino acid sequence: CASSLGLGVEFF.

V usage is TRBV2 and J usage is TRBJ2-7, with 9 bases matching TRBD1. Germline V gene data show CDR1 as SNHLY and CDR2 as FYNNEI. Losses at the gene ends were 4 bases for V and 3 bases for J; bases not matched to a gene: 7. CDR3 size: 15 residues. CDR3 protein: CASSGDRDPFYEQYF. For the CDR3, the DNA is TGTGCCAGCAGTGGGGACAGGGATCCCTTCTACGAGCAGTACTTC.

J is TRBJ1-1 and V is TRBV11-3, with a possible D match to TRBD1 (6 bases). CDR3 length: 16 residues. Trimming removed 3 bases from V and 5 bases from J, with 19 bases in between. In germline, CDR1 is SGHNT, CDR2 YENEEA. The DNA of the CDR3 is TGTGCCAGCAGCTTGGTCTGGGGGCTCTCGAGAACTGAAGCTTTCTTT. Translating it yields CASSLVWGLSRTEAFF.

This clone was counted once. CDR3: CASGNRVSTDTQYF. DNA for the CDR3: TGTGCCAGCGGGAACAGGGTTAGCACAGATACGCAGTATTTT. The chain links TRBV2 to TRBJ2-3, with a tentative D call TRBD1 (6 bases). In germline, CDR1 is SNHLY, CDR2 FYNNEI. The V end was cut by 8 bases, the J end by 0 bases, with 12 bases between. The CDR3 runs 14 residues.

V is TRBV30 and J is TRBJ2-3, with unresolved D. The CDR3 loop spans 10 amino acids. Germline lookup yields CDR1 GTSNPN and CDR2 SVGIG (reference sequence). Trimming removed 4 bases at V and 5 bases at J, with 4 bases between. The CDR3 is CAWNKDTQYF. The CDR3 nucleotides read TGTGCCTGGAATAAAGATACGCAGTATTTT.

V gene TRBV7-9 combines with J gene TRBJ2-3, with D perhaps matching TRBD1 (5 bases). CDR1 is SEHNR, CDR2 FQNEAQ, per germline (reference sequence). V was shortened by 1 base and J by 2 bases, with 7 bases between the two germline ends. The CDR3 contains 14 residues. DNA for the CDR3: TGTGCCAGCAGCTTAGGACAGCACACAGATACGCAGTATTTT. This codes for CASSLGQHTDTQYF.

This clone has just one count. J is TRBJ1-1 and V is TRBV5-1, with 10 bases that match TRBD1. The CDR3 extends over 15 amino acids. Trimming cost V 4 bases and J 2 bases; bases outside gene matches: 5. CDR1 and CDR2 (germline): SGHRS, YFSETQ. CDR3 DNA: TGCGCCAGCAGCACCGGGACAGGGGCAAACACTGAAGCTTTCTTT. This translates into CASSTGTGANTEAFF. Variable domain in full (rest from reference TRBV5-1 and TRBJ1-1): KAGVTQTPRYLIKTRGQQVTLSCSPISGHRSVSWYQQTPGQGLQFLFEYFSETQRNKGNFPGRFSGRQFSNSRSEMNVSTLELGDSALYLCASSTGTGANTEAFFGQGTRLTVV.

This chain joins TRBV28 and TRBJ1-1, with a tentative D call TRBD1 (6 bases). Per the germline V gene, CDR1 is MDHEN and CDR2 is SYDVKM. This CDR3 has 14 residues. Trimming took off 5 bases at V and 4 bases at J, with 14 bases between the two ends. CDR3 amino acids: CASSEQGEGTEAFF. The CDR3 DNA sequence: TGTGCCAGCAGTGAACAGGGAGAGGGCACTGAAGCTTTCTTT.

The chain carries TRBV12-3 or TRBV12-4 and TRBJ1-1; D perhaps matches TRBD1 (6 bases). This CDR3 contains 13 residues. Trimming stripped 2 bases from V and 4 bases from J, with 8 bases between. The CDR3 bases are TGTGCCAGCAGTTTACAGGGGATCACTGAAGCTTTCTTT. This sequence encodes CASSLQGITEAFF.

This clone was recorded once. V usage is TRBV7-8 and J usage is TRBJ1-6, with TRBD1 as a possible D gene (5 bases). V lost 3 bases, J lost 8 bases, and 11 bases lay in between. The CDR3 totals 14 residues. Germline V lookup: CDR1 SGHVS, CDR2 FQNEAQ. The CDR3 region has the DNA TGTGCCAGCAGCTTTGACAGCCCGCATTCACCCCTCCACTTT. This codes for CASSFDSPHSPLHF.

This rearrangement joins TRBV25-1 to TRBJ2-7; D unclear. Trimming stripped 1 base from V and 0 bases from J, with 13 bases between. CDR1 is MGHDK, CDR2 SYGVNS, per germline. The CDR3 is made up of 16 amino acids. CDR3 in amino acids: CASSECAGLSSYEQYF. The CDR3 nucleotides are TGTGCCAGCAGTGAATGTGCAGGCCTAAGCTCCTACGAGCAGTACTTC.

This chain joins TRBV11-1 and TRBJ1-1; D not certain. Germline V gene sequence: CDR1 SGHAT, CDR2 FQDESV (reference sequence). This CDR3 comprises 13 residues. Trimming removed 1 base at V and 3 bases at J, with 6 bases between. The CDR3 nucleotides read TGTGCCAGCAGCTTAGTTACGGACACTGAAGCTTTCTTT. Protein: CASSLVTDTEAFF.

The chain joins TRBV29-1 to TRBJ1-5; no definite D call. Between the trimmed V and J ends, which lost 7 bases and 4 bases, there was a span of 17 bases. This CDR3 comprises 14 residues. CDR1 and CDR2 from the germline V gene are SQVTM and ANQGSEA. CDR3: CSALSGKPNQPQHF. As DNA, the CDR3 is TGCAGCGCCTTGTCGGGGAAACCTAATCAGCCCCAGCATTTT. Looking up the rest from reference TRBV29-1 and TRBJ1-5 gives the full variable domain: SAVISQKPSRDICQRGTSLTIQCQVDSQVTMMFWYRQQPGQSLTLIATANQGSEATYESGFVIDKFPISRPNLTFSTLTVSNMSPEDSSIYLCSALSGKPNQPQHFGDGTRLSIL.

V usage is TRBV10-1 and J usage is TRBJ1-2, with 10 bases aligning to TRBD1. The CDR3 sequence is 16 residues long. V trimming: 6 bases; J trimming: 8 bases; junction bases outside the gene matches: 15. The germline CDR1 and CDR2 sequences are WNHNN and SYGVQD (reference sequence). CDR3 region: CASSSPGQGRAGGYTF. As DNA, the CDR3 is TGCGCCAGCAGCTCACCGGGACAGGGGAGAGCGGGAGGCTACACCTTC.

The chain employs TRBV11-2 and TRBJ2-3, with a tentative D call TRBD2 (5 bases). The CDR3 is made up of 14 amino acids. With 5 bases removed from V and 2 bases from J, the gap between germline ends came to 11 bases. The germline V gene has CDR1 SGHAT and CDR2 FQNNGV. CDR3 DNA: TGTGCCAGCAGCCCCGGGGTGGACACAGATACGCAGTATTTT. It encodes CASSPGVDTDTQYF.

DNA of the CDR3: TGTGCCAGCAGCCAAGATCCAGCGGGAGTCTTAGGCAATGAGCAGTTCTTC. As protein: CASSQDPAGVLGNEQFF. The chain is built from TRBV3-1 (or the pseudogene TRBV3-2) and TRBJ2-1, with 8 bases fitting TRBD2. The trim removed 0 bases at V and 6 bases at J, leaving 10 bases unmatched. From germline, CDR1 is LGHDT and CDR2 YNNKEL (reference sequence). CDR3 size: 17 residues.

The chain couples TRBV27 to TRBJ2-2; 7 positions match TRBD1. Germline-derived CDR1 and CDR2 are MNHEY and SMNVEV (reference sequence). V shed 6 bases, J shed 2 bases, and the junction held 6 bases outside the gene matches. The CDR3 has 15 amino acids. CDR3 loop: CASRTGTINTGELFF. For the CDR3, the DNA is TGTGCCAGCAGGACAGGGACAATTAACACCGGGGAGCTGTTTTTT.

This chain links TRBV6-5 with TRBJ1-2, with a possible D match to TRBD1 (6 bases). V was trimmed by 7 bases and J by 1 base, leaving 13 bases between them. CDR3 length: 14 amino acids. CDR1 is MNHEY, CDR2 SVGAGI, per germline. The CDR3 DNA follows: TGTGCCAGCACCAAGGACAGACTTAACTATGGCTACACCTTC. Protein: CASTKDRLNYGYTF.

This rearrangement joins TRBV5-4 to TRBJ1-5; no clear D gene. Germline assignment: CDR1 SGHNT and CDR2 YYREEE (reference sequence). The germline V and J ends were trimmed by 0 bases and 7 bases, with 11 bases remaining between them. The CDR3 is 14 residues long. CDR3 DNA: TGTGCCAGCAGCTTGGCTGGGCAGGCCCAGCCCCAGCATTTT. It is translated as CASSLAGQAQPQHF.

This clone showed up just once. The chain is built from TRBV5-1 and TRBJ2-3; possible D gene TRBD2, 6 bases. V shed 7 bases and J shed 4 bases, with 13 bases lying between them. The CDR3 extends over 13 amino acids. Germline-derived CDR1 and CDR2 are SGHRS and YFSETQ. The CDR3 coding sequence is TGCGCCAGCCGCCCCCCGGGGGCAGATACGCAGTATTTT. It encodes CASRPPGADTQYF.

This clone is a singleton in its sample. This sequence joins TRBV19 and TRBJ2-7; 10 bases line up with TRBD2. J was trimmed by 3 bases and V by 1 base; bases with no gene match: 3. Germline values: CDR1 LNHDA, CDR2 SQIVND (reference sequence). This CDR3 has 15 residues. CDR3 in amino acids: CASSIALAGIYEQYF. As DNA, the CDR3 is TGTGCCAGTAGTATAGCACTAGCGGGAATCTACGAGCAGTACTTC.

The table lists this clone with a count of one. The chain carries TRBV19 and TRBJ2-2; D is perhaps TRBD2 (5 bases). This CDR3 has 13 residues. Deletions cut 7 bases from V and 5 bases from J, with 11 bases between. Germline CDR1 and CDR2: LNHDA and SQIVND (reference sequence). The CDR3: CASKRVGTGELFF. As DNA, the CDR3 is TGTGCCAGTAAGAGGGTTGGAACCGGGGAGCTGTTTTTT.

This clone was counted a single time. The chain carries TRBV7-2 and TRBJ1-5, with 7 bases identical to TRBD1. The CDR3 totals 15 residues. Per the germline V gene, CDR1 is SGHTA and CDR2 is FQGNSA. J lost 6 bases, V lost 4 bases, and 9 bases had no gene match. The CDR3 DNA reads TGTGCCAGCAGCTCCCGACAGGGCCAAGGTCAGCCCCAGCATTTT. Amino acids: CASSSRQGQGQPQHF.

The chain recombines TRBV7-6 with TRBJ2-7, with 7 bases fitting TRBD1. Trimming removed 1 base from V and 7 bases from J; junction bases left unmatched: 10. Germline loops: CDR1 SGHVS, CDR2 FNYEAQ. This CDR3 has 15 residues. The CDR3 coding sequence is TGTGCCAGCAGCTTAGAGCCCAACCCCAGGGGGGAGCAGTACTTC. It encodes CASSLEPNPRGEQYF.

The J gene is TRBJ2-5, the V gene TRBV21-1; the tabulated D call, TRBD2, remains unverified against the DNA. TRBV21-1 is given as a pseudogene. CDR3 length: 12 residues. CDR3 sequence reads: CARRSHFVSQYF. The CDR3 DNA reads as TGTGCCAGGAGGAGCCATTTTGTTTCCCAGTACTTC.

The chain has TRBV19 and TRBJ2-5, with TRBD2 as a possible D gene (5 bases). With 3 bases removed from V and 5 bases from J, the gap between germline ends came to 13 bases. This CDR3 comprises 14 residues. Per germline, CDR1 LNHDA and CDR2 SQIVND (reference sequence). The CDR3 region has the DNA TGTGCCAGTAGTATGGGAGAGTTCGATGAGACCCAGTACTTC. This sequence encodes CASSMGEFDETQYF.

V usage is TRBV14 and J usage is TRBJ1-2, with D perhaps TRBD1 (6 bases). The V end lost 1 base, the J end lost 6 bases, and 15 bases lay between the germline ends. Germline V gene data show CDR1 as SGHDN and CDR2 as FVKESK. This CDR3 has 15 residues. The CDR3 coding sequence is TGTGCCAGCAGCCAAGGGGTACTGGGGGCGGATGGCTACACCTTC. As protein: CASSQGVLGADGYTF.